This passage covers 15 T cell receptor beta chains from one sample sequenced in a study of T cells in tuberculosis. Data came from immunoSEQ multiplex PCR; TCRdb stores just in-frame clones and leaves some out. The sample consists of some 29,000 clones, 85% to 90% of them appearing once. Sequencing was carried out using PBMCs. Every receptor here comes from a donor aged 10-29 years with latent tuberculosis or without tuberculosis infection.

J is TRBJ1-2 and V is TRBV19; 9 nucleotides line up with TRBD1. This CDR3 is 12 amino acids long. Germline V gene data show CDR1 as LNHDA and CDR2 as SQIVND (reference sequence). With V trimmed by 8 bases and J by 4 bases, 2 bases remained unmatched. CDR3 loop: CASGTGFYGYTF. The CDR3 DNA is TGTGCCAGTGGGACAGGGTTCTATGGCTACACCTTC.

The chain carries TRBV27 and TRBJ1-1, with D possibly being TRBD1 (5 bases). V lost 2 bases and J lost 8, with 12 bases in between. Per the germline V gene, CDR1 is MNHEY and CDR2 is SMNVEV (reference sequence). This CDR3 contains 13 residues. This CDR3 is CASSLGMGPEAFF. The CDR3 DNA follows: TGTGCCAGCAGTTTAGGAATGGGGCCAGAAGCTTTCTTT.

The chain uses TRBV5-1 and TRBJ1-6; D is perhaps TRBD1 (5 bases). The germline gives CDR1 SGHRS, CDR2 YFSETQ. CDR3 size: 14 residues. The germline V and J ends were trimmed by 4 bases and 8 bases, with 13 bases remaining between them. In DNA, the CDR3 is TGCGCCAGCAGCCGGTCGGCGGGGGATTCACCCCTCCACTTT. This translates into CASSRSAGDSPLHF.

The genes are TRBV5-1 and TRBJ2-3; D is perhaps TRBD1 (6 bases). The length of the CDR3 is 15 residues. Germline CDR1 is SGHRS and CDR2 is YFSETQ. V shed 4 bases and J shed 0 bases, with 12 bases lying between them. The chain's CDR3 is CASSSTGYSTDTQYF. The CDR3 DNA sequence: TGCGCCAGCAGCAGTACAGGGTATAGCACAGATACGCAGTATTTT.

This clone was seen more than once but under ten times. One junction end disagrees with the germline gene, perhaps due to a read error. The rearrangement joins TRBV7-9 to TRBJ1-6, with 9 bases that match TRBD1. Germline-derived CDR1 and CDR2 are SEHNR and FQNEAQ (reference sequence). This CDR3 is 15 amino acids long. CDR3 coding DNA: TGTGCCAGCAGCTTAGGGGACAGGGTACCTTCAGCCCTCCACTTT. This translates into CASSLGDRVPSALHF.

This chain connects TRBV2 to TRBJ2-5; D remains unclear. The germline V and J ends were trimmed by 7 bases and 4 bases, with 22 bases remaining between them. The CDR3 is 16 residues long. The germline gives CDR1 SNHLY, CDR2 FYNNEI. This CDR3 is CASTSDDRSTIETQYF. CDR3 coding DNA: TGTGCCAGCACCTCAGATGACCGATCGACAATAGAGACCCAGTACTTC.

The V call is TRBV29-1, the J call TRBJ1-2; 10 nucleotides match TRBD1. Unmatched junction bases numbered 8, after V lost 2 bases and J lost 8 bases. The CDR3 contains 14 residues. The germline V gene encodes CDR1 SQVTM and CDR2 ANQGSEA. In DNA, the CDR3 is TGCAGCGTTGAACGTACCGGGACAGGGGCCGGCTACACCTTC. Its translation is CSVERTGTGAGYTF.

The chain uses TRBV19 and TRBJ1-1; TRBD1 aligns across 9 bases. The germline V gene encodes CDR1 LNHDA and CDR2 SQIVND (reference sequence). After removal of 3 bases from V and 1 base from J, the junction contained 18 bases not matched to a gene. CDR3 length: 20 residues. CDR3 DNA: TGTGCCAGTAGTATTGGCCCTACAGGGGGCCAAGGGTATGAGAACACTGAAGCTTTCTTT. Its translation is CASSIGPTGGQGYENTEAFF.

The chain carries TRBV6-6 and TRBJ1-1; D unresolved. With 9 bases removed from V and 0 bases from J, the gap between germline ends came to 17 bases. The CDR3 contains 15 residues. Germline values: CDR1 MNHNY, CDR2 SVGAGI (reference sequence). CDR3 in DNA: TGTGCCAGTGCGACTCGCAGAAGCATGAACACTGAAGCTTTCTTT. The encoded protein is CASATRRSMNTEAFF.

The J gene is TRBJ1-1, the V gene TRBV7-8, with D maybe TRBD1 (6 bases). Deletions cut 5 bases from V and 5 bases from J, with 12 bases between. The germline V gene encodes CDR1 SGHVS and CDR2 FQNEAQ. The CDR3 sequence is 13 residues long. The CDR3 DNA is TGTGCCAGCAGCCCACAGGGTGGAACTGAAGCTTTCTTT. This translates into CASSPQGGTEAFF.

The chain couples TRBV6-1 to TRBJ1-2, with TRBD1 matching 8 bases. V lost 6 bases to trimming and J lost 6 bases; unmatched junction nucleotides: 9. Germline V CDR1 and CDR2: MNHNS, SASEGT. The CDR3 loop spans 14 amino acids. In DNA form, the CDR3 reads TGTGCCAGCAGACCCAGGGGACAGGTTGATGGCTACACCTTC. Its translation is CASRPRGQVDGYTF.

This clone has a single count. V is TRBV27 and J is TRBJ2-7; D gene unclear. CDR1 and CDR2 (germline): MNHEY, SMNVEV (reference sequence). The V gene lost 6 bases and the J gene lost 1 base, with 10 bases spanning the gap. CDR3 length equals 13 residues. CDR3 sequence (DNA): TGTGCCAGCAGCAACGGGTTATCCTACGAGCAGTACTTC. It yields the protein CASSNGLSYEQYF.

The gene calls are TRBV20-1 and TRBJ1-1; D remains unclear. V lost 3 bases to trimming and J lost 3 bases, with 5 bases between them. CDR1 is DFQATT, CDR2 SNEGSKA, per germline (reference sequence). The CDR3 is 11 residues long. The CDR3 coding sequence is TGCAGTGCTAGTACGGACACTGAAGCTTTCTTT. Translation: CSASTDTEAFF.

This clone was detected once. This chain joins TRBV4-1 and TRBJ2-2, with 13 bases lining up with TRBD2. The length of the CDR3 is 16 residues. The V segment lost 2 bases and the J segment 6 bases; nucleotides outside the gene matches: 3. Germline values: CDR1 MGHRA, CDR2 YSYEKL. For the CDR3, the DNA is TGCGCCAGCAGCCAACCTGGGACTAGCGGGGCCGGGGAGCTGTTTTTT. Its translation: CASSQPGTSGAGELFF.

The chain has TRBV10-3 and TRBJ1-6, with TRBD1 as a possible D gene (5 bases). Trimming cost V 2 bases and J 9 bases, with 14 bases left between them. The CDR3 totals 15 residues. Germline V gene data show CDR1 as ENHRY and CDR2 as SYGVKD. The CDR3 DNA follows: TGTGCCATCAGTGAGGGGACGGAGGGGAGTTCACCCCTCCACTTT. Translated: CAISEGTEGSSPLHF.